The next 29 T cell receptor beta chains were all read from a single sample in a study of identical twins. TCRdb ran MiXCR on the 5' RACE reads and lists one entry per CDR3 protein. The data contain approximately 1.8 million distinct CDR3 sequences, around 33% of them singletons. The sequenced sample consisted of cord blood. Every receptor here comes from a newborn girl in good health.

The J gene is TRBJ2-3, the V gene TRBV7-9; no reliable D call. Germline V gives CDR1 SEHNR, CDR2 FQNEAQ (reference sequence). Trimming took off 1 base at V and 3 bases at J, with 14 bases between the two ends. The CDR3 length is 16 residues. CDR3 sequence: CASSLDSFPRTDTQYF. CDR3 DNA: TGTGCCAGCAGCTTAGATAGCTTCCCAAGGACAGATACGCAGTATTTT.

This clonotype was detected only a few times. The V and J genes are TRBV7-9 and TRBJ2-1, with D tentatively TRBD2 (6 bases). This CDR3 region has 19 residues. Trimming shortened V by 4 bases and J by 0 bases, and 22 bases separated the two germline ends. In germline, CDR1 is SEHNR, CDR2 FQNEAQ (reference sequence). In DNA form, the CDR3 reads TGTGCCAGCAGCTCCGATCAGATGCGGGGCACTAGCTCCTACAATGAGCAGTTCTTC. Its protein product is CASSSDQMRGTSSYNEQFF.

This chain uses TRBV20-1 with TRBJ2-7; 7 positions match TRBD1. The germline V gene encodes CDR1 DFQATT and CDR2 SNEGSKA (reference sequence). V dropped 1 base and J dropped 12; count of bases not matched to a gene: 9. This CDR3 spans 12 amino acids. The CDR3 bases are TGCAGTGCTAGAGGTCCCCGGACAGGAACGTACTTC. Translated: CSARGPRTGTYF.

The genes are TRBV11-2 and TRBJ2-1; possibly TRBD1 or TRBD2 for D (5 bases each). Germline V lookup: CDR1 SGHAT, CDR2 FQNNGV. The ends were cut back, 4 bases at V and 5 bases at J, with 12 bases in the middle. This CDR3 spans 14 amino acids. As DNA, the CDR3 is TGTGCCAGCAGCTCCCTGAGAGGGGACAATGAGCAGTTCTTC. Protein sequence: CASSSLRGDNEQFF. The entire variable domain, with the rest obtained from reference TRBV11-2 and TRBJ2-1, is as follows: EAGVAQSPRYKIIEKRQSVAFWCNPISGHATLYWYQQILGQGPKLLIQFQNNGVVDDSQLPKDRFSAERLKGVDSTLKIQPAKLEDSAVYLCASSSLRGDNEQFFGPGTRLTVL.

This clonotype was detected ten times or more. The chain recombines TRBV20-1 with TRBJ2-3; 10 nucleotides align to TRBD2. In germline, CDR1 is DFQATT, CDR2 SNEGSKA (reference sequence). The CDR3 extends over 13 amino acids. CDR3 in amino acids: CSAKLAGTDTQYF. Written as DNA, the CDR3 is TGCAGCGCAAAACTAGCGGGGACAGATACGCAGTATTTT.

The sample holds a few counts of this clonotype. This chain links TRBV11-2 with TRBJ2-1, with 7 positions matching TRBD2. J lost 4 bases, V lost 4 bases, and 7 bases had no gene match. CDR1 SGHAT and CDR2 FQNNGV come from the germline V gene. The CDR3 covers 15 residues. The CDR3 coding sequence is TGTGCCAGCAGCTGGACGGGACTACGTTACAATGAGCAGTTCTTC. Protein sequence: CASSWTGLRYNEQFF.

The rearrangement links TRBV7-9 to TRBJ1-1; D call uncertain. Germline V gives CDR1 SEHNR, CDR2 FQNEAQ (reference sequence). Between the trimmed V and J ends, which lost 5 bases and 1 base, there was a span of 29 bases. CDR3 length equals 20 residues. The CDR3, as DNA: TGTGCCAGCAGCCCCACCGGGGAGAAAATTCCTCACCTCAAGAACACTGAAGCTTTCTTT. Translation: CASSPTGEKIPHLKNTEAFF.

This clonotype was picked up a small number of times. The chain has TRBV20-1 and TRBJ2-1, with 11 bases aligning to TRBD2. Trimming removed 0 bases from V and 6 bases from J; junction bases left unmatched: 10. The CDR3 length is 17 residues. CDR1 is DFQATT, CDR2 SNEGSKA, per germline (reference sequence). The CDR3: CSARDSRLAGGRNEQFF. The CDR3 bases are TGCAGTGCTAGAGATTCTCGGCTAGCGGGAGGTCGCAATGAGCAGTTCTTC.

The chain employs TRBV19 and TRBJ1-1, with a tentative D call TRBD1 (5 bases). CDR3 length equals 13 residues. Trimming stripped 4 bases from V and 6 bases from J, with 12 bases between. The germline gives CDR1 LNHDA, CDR2 SQIVND (reference sequence). The CDR3 region is CASSSSGVAEAFF. DNA of the CDR3: TGTGCCAGTAGTAGTTCGGGGGTGGCTGAAGCTTTCTTT.

This clonotype has just a few counts. J is TRBJ2-4 and V is TRBV24-1; tentative D call: TRBD2 (5 bases). TRBJ2-7 matches the DNA end more closely, so the J call is doubtful. Germline V CDR1 and CDR2: KGHDR, SFDVKD. There are 12 residues in the CDR3. Here the CDR3 DNA reads TGTGCCACCTCGGCCGGGGATTACGAGCAGTACTTC. Translated, it gives CATSAGDYEQYF.

The chain uses TRBV2 and TRBJ2-3; D is uncertain. This CDR3 comprises 14 residues. Trimming stripped 9 bases from V and 1 base from J, with 14 bases between. Germline V gives CDR1 SNHLY, CDR2 FYNNEI. The CDR3: CASTRSAGTDTQYF. The CDR3, as DNA: TGTGCCAGTACTCGGAGCGCTGGCACAGATACGCAGTATTTT.

A remark on this clonotype: A much bigger clone sits one base away, suggesting this may be a read error. This chain joins TRBV13 and TRBJ2-5, with 8 bases identical to TRBD1. Germline trimming cut 0 bases from V and 11 bases from J; bases unmatched to any gene: 11. Germline V gene data show CDR1 as PRHDT and CDR2 as FYEKMQ (reference sequence). The CDR3 contains 15 residues. CDR3 coding DNA: TGTGCCAGCAGCTTAGGGGGACAGGAGAGGAATGAGCAGTACTTC. Encoded protein: CASSLGGQERNEQYF.

This clonotype was recorded a few times. The chain couples TRBV7-2 to TRBJ2-1; D remains unclear. Deletions cut 1 base from V and 7 bases from J, with 11 bases between. Germline V gene data show CDR1 as SGHTA and CDR2 as FQGNSA. This CDR3 spans 14 amino acids. DNA for the CDR3: TGTGCCAGCAGCTTAGAGGTTCGGGTGAATGAGCAGTTCTTC. Translation: CASSLEVRVNEQFF.

This clonotype appeared once. The rearrangement uses TRBV11-2 and TRBJ2-1; D is uncertain. The DNA end is more similar to TRBJ2-7, so the J call may be wrong. The CDR3 contains 14 residues. The germline gives CDR1 SGHAT, CDR2 FQNNGV. CDR3: CASSGLGPYNEQYF. CDR3 bases: TGTGCCAGCAGCGGTCTAGGGCCCTACAATGAGCAGTACTTC.

V usage is TRBV7-2 and J usage is TRBJ2-3; 8 bases match TRBD2. From germline, CDR1 is SGHTA and CDR2 FQGNSA. The length of the CDR3 is 19 residues. J was trimmed by 6 bases and V by 6 bases; bases with no gene match: 23. The CDR3 protein is CASRTSGLSGSPYRDTQYF. The DNA for the CDR3 is TGTGCCAGCAGAACTAGTGGTCTGAGCGGGAGTCCTTACAGGGATACGCAGTATTTT. The variable domain in full, completed from reference TRBV7-2 and TRBJ2-3, reads GAGVSQSPSNKVTEKGKDVELRCDPISGHTALYWYRQSLGQGLEFLIYFQGNSAPDKSGLPSDRFSAERTGGSVSTLTIQRTQQEDSAVYLCASRTSGLSGSPYRDTQYFGPGTRLTVL.

CDR3 in amino acids: CASSFVHRGLETQYF. CDR3 sequence (DNA): TGTGCCAGCAGCTTCGTCCACAGGGGGTTAGAGACCCAGTACTTC. V and J are TRBV7-9 and TRBJ2-5; TRBD1 matches at 8 bases. The CDR3 consists of 15 residues. V lost 3 bases, J lost 4 bases, and 7 bases stayed unmatched. CDR1 is SEHNR, CDR2 FQNEAQ, per germline (reference sequence). The complete variable domain, with remaining parts taken from reference TRBV7-9 and TRBJ2-5, reads DTGVSQNPRHKITKRGQNVTFRCDPISEHNRLYWYRQTLGQGPEFLTYFQNEAQLEKSRLLSDRFSAERPKGSFSTLEIQRTEQGDSAMYLCASSFVHRGLETQYFGPGTRLLVL.

This clonotype appeared a few times. V usage is TRBV12-3 or TRBV12-4 and J usage is TRBJ1-1; D perhaps matches TRBD1 (5 bases). The CDR3 extends over 15 amino acids. V gave up 7 bases and J gave up 6 bases, with 21 bases separating them. The CDR3 nucleotides read TGTGCCAGCACTCCTCCGGGGGAAGATGGGGCTGAAGCTTTCTTT. It codes for CASTPPGEDGAEAFF.

The chain couples TRBV12-5 to TRBJ1-1; D gene uncertain. The germline V gene has CDR1 LGHNT and CDR2 FRNRAP. The CDR3 is 15 residues long. Trimming stripped 1 base from V and 4 bases from J, with 13 bases between. CDR3 coding DNA: TGTGCTAGTGGTTTGGAGCGGGTCGGTGGCACTGAAGCTTTCTTT. This sequence encodes CASGLERVGGTEAFF.

This clonotype was found a few times. This chain joins TRBV6-5 and TRBJ2-5; 9 nucleotides align to TRBD1. TRBJ2-7 matches the DNA end more closely, so the J call is doubtful. The CDR3 is 14 amino acids. Germline CDR1 MNHEY, CDR2 SVGAGI. CDR3 amino acids: CASSYGRQGDEQYF. CDR3 coding DNA: TGTGCCAGCAGTTACGGGCGACAGGGGGACGAGCAGTACTTC.

The V call is TRBV10-3, the J call TRBJ2-3; 8 bases agree with TRBD1. The length of the CDR3 is 14 residues. V lost 4 bases to trimming and J lost 3 bases; unmatched junction nucleotides: 3. From germline, CDR1 is ENHRY and CDR2 SYGVKD. The CDR3 loop is CAISVQGGTDTQYF. CDR3 sequence (DNA): TGTGCCATCAGTGTACAGGGGGGTACAGATACGCAGTATTTT.

The DNA of the CDR3 is TGCAGTGCTAGAGCGGGACAGGGCCTCCTTAATTCACCCCTCCACTTT. The encoded protein is CSARAGQGLLNSPLHF. The rearrangement links TRBV20-1 to TRBJ1-6; 9 bases align to TRBD1. The V gene end was trimmed by 1 base and the J gene end by 6 bases; junction bases not matched to a gene: 7. Germline V gene data show CDR1 as DFQATT and CDR2 as SNEGSKA (reference sequence). The CDR3 covers 16 residues.

This clonotype was counted a few times. This rearrangement joins TRBV2 to TRBJ2-1; no definite D call. Germline CDR1 is SNHLY and CDR2 is FYNNEI. The CDR3 covers 13 residues. The V and J ends lost 7 bases and 8 bases respectively, with 15 bases between them. The CDR3 spells CASNPLGPDEQFF. The CDR3 DNA is TGTGCCAGCAACCCCCTTGGACCGGATGAGCAGTTCTTC.

V and J are TRBV20-1 and TRBJ1-2, with TRBD1 as a possible D gene (5 bases). The germline V gene has CDR1 DFQATT and CDR2 SNEGSKA (reference sequence). V lost 3 bases, J lost 2 bases, and 13 bases lay in between. The CDR3 is 14 residues long. CDR3 sequence (DNA): TGCAGTGCTAGCCCCCTTAGACAGAACTATGGCTACACCTTC. This sequence encodes CSASPLRQNYGYTF.

Here the CDR3 reads CASSLGQGDYSGANVLTF. The CDR3 DNA follows: TGTGCCAGCAGCTTAGGCCAGGGGGACTACTCTGGGGCCAACGTCCTGACTTTC. This chain uses TRBV13 with TRBJ2-6; D may be TRBD1 or TRBD2 (7 bases each). CDR1 PRHDT and CDR2 FYEKMQ come from the germline V gene (reference sequence). This CDR3 contains 18 residues. Between the trimmed V and J ends, which lost 0 bases and 0 bases, there was a span of 12 bases.

The genes are TRBV10-3 and TRBJ2-7, with TRBD2 identical over 11 bases. The CDR3 is 15 residues long. Germline CDR1 ENHRY, CDR2 SYGVKD. V was clipped by 2 bases and J by 6 bases; unmatched bases: 6. Here the CDR3 DNA reads TGTGCCATCAGTGAGATCACTAGCGGGGGTCTCGAGCAGTACTTC. It translates to CAISEITSGGLEQYF.

Comments on this clonotype: A read error may produce the germline difference seen at one junction end. This chain connects TRBV18 to TRBJ2-4; 10 bases agree with TRBD2. The closer fit of TRBJ2-7 to the DNA end suggests the J call may be wrong. Germline lookup yields CDR1 KGHSH and CDR2 LQKENI. The CDR3 has 16 amino acids. The CDR3 spells CAGSPVPLAGRNEQYF. The CDR3 DNA follows: TGTGCCGGCTCACCAGTCCCACTAGCGGGAAGGAACGAGCAGTACTTC.

This clonotype has a handful of counts. The genes are TRBV4-2 and TRBJ1-6, with D possibly matching TRBD1 (5 bases). Germline V gene sequence: CDR1 LGHNA, CDR2 YNFKEQ. The CDR3 has 14 amino acids. V lost 7 bases and J lost 9, with 16 bases in between. For the CDR3, the DNA is TGTGCCAGCATGGGGGATCGGAGGGTTTCACCCCTCCACTTT. Amino acids: CASMGDRRVSPLHF.

About this clonotype itself: This sequence may be a read error, since a much larger clone differs from it by one base. The chain has TRBV7-2 and TRBJ2-7, with 7 positions matching TRBD2. V lost 5 bases and J lost 0; bases outside the gene matches: 7. Looked up from germline, CDR1 is SGHTA and CDR2 is FQGNSA. The CDR3 loop spans 15 amino acids. This CDR3 reads CASSTGLEPSYEQYF. CDR3 coding DNA: TGTGCCAGCAGCACTGGACTAGAGCCCTCCTACGAGCAGTACTTC. Based on the CDR3 plus reference TRBV7-2 and TRBJ2-7, the full variable domain is GAGVSQSPSNKVTEKGKDVELRCDPISGHTALYWYRQSLGQGLEFLIYFQGNSAPDKSGLPSDRFSAERTGGSVSTLTIQRTQQEDSAVYLCASSTGLEPSYEQYFGPGTRLTVT.

The chain couples TRBV14 to TRBJ1-1; D is uncertain. The CDR3 is made up of 15 amino acids. V was clipped by 1 base and J by 5 bases, with 14 bases between them. Germline CDR1 reads SGHDN; CDR2 reads FVKESK. The CDR3 nucleotides read TGTGCCAGCAGCCAAGGTGGGCTATTTGGGACTGAAGCTTTCTTT. It translates to CASSQGGLFGTEAFF.